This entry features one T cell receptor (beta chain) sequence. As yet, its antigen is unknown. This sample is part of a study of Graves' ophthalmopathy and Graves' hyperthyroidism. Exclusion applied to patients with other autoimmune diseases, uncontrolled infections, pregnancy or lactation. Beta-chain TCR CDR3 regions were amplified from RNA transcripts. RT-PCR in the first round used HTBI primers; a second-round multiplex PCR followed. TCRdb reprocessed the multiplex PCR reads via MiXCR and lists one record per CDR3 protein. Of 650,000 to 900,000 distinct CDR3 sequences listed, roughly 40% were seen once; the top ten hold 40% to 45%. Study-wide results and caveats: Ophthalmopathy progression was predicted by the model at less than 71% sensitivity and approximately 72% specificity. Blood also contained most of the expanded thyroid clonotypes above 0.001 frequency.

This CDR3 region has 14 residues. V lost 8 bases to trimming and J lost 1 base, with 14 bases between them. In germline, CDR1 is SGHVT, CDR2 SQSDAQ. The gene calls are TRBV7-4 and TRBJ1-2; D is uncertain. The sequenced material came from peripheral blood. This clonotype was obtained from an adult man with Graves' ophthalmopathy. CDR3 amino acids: CASSPGSNNYGYTF. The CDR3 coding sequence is TGTGCCAGCTCACCCGGCAGCAATAACTATGGCTACACCTTC.